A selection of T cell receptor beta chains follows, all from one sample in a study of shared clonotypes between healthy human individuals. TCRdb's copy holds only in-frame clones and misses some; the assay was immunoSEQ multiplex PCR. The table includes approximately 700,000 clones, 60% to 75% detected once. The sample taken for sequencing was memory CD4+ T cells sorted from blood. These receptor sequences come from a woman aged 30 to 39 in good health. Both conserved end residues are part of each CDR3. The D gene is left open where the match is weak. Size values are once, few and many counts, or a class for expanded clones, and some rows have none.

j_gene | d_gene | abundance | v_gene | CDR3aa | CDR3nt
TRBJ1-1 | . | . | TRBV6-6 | CASTPSGGSTEAFF | TGTGCCAGCACCCCCTCGGGCGGGAGCACTGAAGCTTTCTTT
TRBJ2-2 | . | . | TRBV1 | CTSSQLGGSTGELFF | TGCACCAGCAGCCAACTAGGCGGGAGCACCGGGGAGCTGTTTTTT
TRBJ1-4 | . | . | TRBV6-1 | CAGSGRGVAWAPNEKLFF | TGTGCCGGCAGTGGGAGGGGTGTAGCCTGGGCCCCCAATGAAAAACTGTTTTTT
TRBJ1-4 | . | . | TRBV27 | CASRGATNEKLFF | TGTGCCAGCAGGGGAGCAACTAATGAAAAACTGTTTTTT
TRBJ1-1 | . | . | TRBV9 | CASSDRENTEAFF | TGTGCCAGCAGCGACCGGGAGAACACTGAAGCTTTCTTT
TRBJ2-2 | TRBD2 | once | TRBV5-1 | CASSTLAGGTNTGELFF | TGCGCCAGCAGCACTTTAGCGGGAGGGACTAACACCGGGGAGCTGTTTTTT
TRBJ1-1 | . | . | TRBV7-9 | CASSLEGGTEAFF | TGTGCCAGCAGCTTAGAGGGGGGAACTGAAGCTTTCTTT
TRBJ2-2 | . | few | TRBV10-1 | CASSQDYLTGELFF | TGCGCCAGCAGCCAGGACTATCTCACCGGGGAGCTGTTTTTT
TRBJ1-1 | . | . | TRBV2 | CASTFMNTEAFF | TGTGCCAGCACTTTCATGAACACTGAAGCTTTCTTT
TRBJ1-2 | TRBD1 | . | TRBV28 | CASRTGQGHGYGYTF | TGTGCCAGCAGGACGGGACAGGGACACGGCTATGGCTACACCTTC
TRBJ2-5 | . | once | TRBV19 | CASSIVGWETQYF | TGTGCCAGTAGTATAGTAGGGTGGGAGACCCAGTACTTC
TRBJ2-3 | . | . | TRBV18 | CASSPTDTQYF | TGTGCCAGCTCACCAACGGATACGCAGTATTTT
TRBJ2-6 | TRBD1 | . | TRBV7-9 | CASSLQGTGANVLTF | TGTGCCAGCAGCCTACAGGGGACCGGGGCCAACGTCCTGACTTTC
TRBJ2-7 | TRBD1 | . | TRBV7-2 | CASSFDRGRFYEQYF | TGTGCCAGCAGCTTTGACAGGGGGCGATTCTACGAGCAGTACTTC
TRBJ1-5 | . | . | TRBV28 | CASRMNRVSNQPQHF | TGTGCCAGCAGAATGAACAGGGTTAGCAATCAGCCCCAGCATTTT
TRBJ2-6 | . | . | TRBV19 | CASRRAGANVLTF | TGTGCCAGTAGGCGGGCTGGGGCCAACGTCCTGACTTTC
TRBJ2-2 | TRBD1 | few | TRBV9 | CASSSQGTGELFF | TGTGCCAGCAGCTCACAGGGGACCGGGGAGCTGTTTTTT
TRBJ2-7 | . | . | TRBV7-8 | CASSLDLLREQYF | TGTGCCAGCAGCTTAGATCTTCTCCGGGAGCAGTACTTC
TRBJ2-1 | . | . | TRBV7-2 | CASSPQSTGNNEQFF | TGTGCCAGCAGCCCACAATCGACGGGGAACAATGAGCAGTTCTTC
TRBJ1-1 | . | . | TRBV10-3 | CATKIYGSGEAFF | TGTGCCACGAAAATCTACGGTTCCGGGGAAGCTTTCTTT
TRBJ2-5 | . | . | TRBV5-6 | CASSLLPVSEAETQYF | TGTGCCAGCAGCCTGCTCCCCGTTTCAGAGGCAGAGACCCAGTACTTC
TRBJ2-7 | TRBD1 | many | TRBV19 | CASRRDRGTSEQYF | TGTGCCAGTAGGAGGGACAGGGGTACAAGCGAGCAGTACTTC
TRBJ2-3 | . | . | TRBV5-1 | CASSPPSGVTDTQYF | TGCGCCAGCAGCCCCCCGAGTGGTGTCACAGATACGCAGTATTTT
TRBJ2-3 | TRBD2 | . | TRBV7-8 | CASSLVTSGFGTDTQYF | TGTGCCAGCAGCTTAGTCACTAGCGGGTTTGGCACAGATACGCAGTATTTT
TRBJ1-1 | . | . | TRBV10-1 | CASNTEAFF | TGCGCCAGCAACACTGAAGCTTTCTTT
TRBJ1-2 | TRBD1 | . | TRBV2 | CASTMGTGGYGYTF | TGTGCCAGCACTATGGGGACAGGGGGCTATGGCTACACCTTC
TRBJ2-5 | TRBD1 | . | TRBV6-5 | CASSYRDRGMETQYF | TGTGCCAGCAGTTACCGGGACAGGGGTATGGAGACCCAGTACTTC
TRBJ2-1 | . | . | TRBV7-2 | CASSTYLGITDNEQFF | TGTGCCAGCAGCACCTATCTAGGAATAACCGACAATGAGCAGTTCTTC
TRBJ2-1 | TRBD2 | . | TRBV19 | CASTERGYNEQFF | TGTGCCAGTACCGAGCGGGGGTACAATGAGCAGTTCTTC